This TCR beta chain was sequenced for a study of T cell responses to AZD1222 COVID-19 vaccine. Study-wide findings and caveats: In all cases, repertoires were sampled only after the peak T cell response. Just five to seven people given AZD1222 tested seropositive at baseline. Nearly half of spike-specific TCRs reportedly target unmutated variant regions.

TCRdb keeps only in-frame clones here, not all; method: immunoSEQ multiplex PCR. The sample consists of about 94,000 clones, approximately 90% of them appearing once. This clone was recorded once. As yet, its antigen is unknown. Whether given at about 4 or about 12 weeks, second doses were pooled. V was clipped by 7 bases and J by 3 bases, with 15 bases between them. Germline V gene data show CDR1 as LNHDA and CDR2 as SQIVND (reference sequence). The CDR3 is made up of 14 amino acids. The specimen comprised peripheral blood, sampled 28 days after the second AZD1222 dose. The chain is built from TRBV19 and TRBJ1-1; the D is unclear. This receptor was taken from an adult who received the AZD1222 COVID-19 vaccine. CDR3 bases: TGTGCCAGTAAACCCACCAGCTCGTACACTGAAGCTTTCTTT. Translated: CASKPTSSYTEAFF. Together with reference TRBV19 and TRBJ1-1, the CDR3 gives the full variable domain: DGGITQSPKYLFRKEGQNVTLSCEQNLNHDAMYWYRQDPGQGLRLIYYSQIVNDFQKGDIAEGYSVSREKKESFPLTVTSAQKNPTAFYLCASKPTSSYTEAFFGQGTRLTVV.